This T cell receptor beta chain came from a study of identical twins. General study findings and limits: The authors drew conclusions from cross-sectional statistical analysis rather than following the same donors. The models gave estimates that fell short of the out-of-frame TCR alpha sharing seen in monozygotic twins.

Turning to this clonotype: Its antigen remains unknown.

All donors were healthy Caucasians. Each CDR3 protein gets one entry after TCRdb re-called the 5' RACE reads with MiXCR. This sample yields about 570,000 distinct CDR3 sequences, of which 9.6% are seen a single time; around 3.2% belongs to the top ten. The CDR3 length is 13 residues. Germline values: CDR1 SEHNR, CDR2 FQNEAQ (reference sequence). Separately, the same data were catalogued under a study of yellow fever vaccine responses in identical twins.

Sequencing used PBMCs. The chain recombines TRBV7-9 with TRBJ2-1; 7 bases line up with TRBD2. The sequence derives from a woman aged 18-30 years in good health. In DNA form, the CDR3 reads TGTGCGAAAGGGAGGGGCCCGGTGGATGAGCAGTTCTTC. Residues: CAKGRGPVDEQFF.